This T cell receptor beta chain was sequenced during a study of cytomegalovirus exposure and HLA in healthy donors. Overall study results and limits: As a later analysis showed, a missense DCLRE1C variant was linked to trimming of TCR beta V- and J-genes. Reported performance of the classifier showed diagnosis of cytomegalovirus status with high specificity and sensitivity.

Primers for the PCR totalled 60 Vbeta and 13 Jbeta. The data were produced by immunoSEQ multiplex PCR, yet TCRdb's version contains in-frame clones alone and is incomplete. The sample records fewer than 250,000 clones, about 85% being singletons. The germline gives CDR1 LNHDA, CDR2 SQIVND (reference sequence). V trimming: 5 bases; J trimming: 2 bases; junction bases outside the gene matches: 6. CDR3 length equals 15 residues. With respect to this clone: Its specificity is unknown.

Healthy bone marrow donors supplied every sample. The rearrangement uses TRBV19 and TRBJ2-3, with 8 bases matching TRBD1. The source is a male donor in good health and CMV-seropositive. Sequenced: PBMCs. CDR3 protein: CASSAGQGNTDTQYF. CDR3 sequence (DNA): TGTGCCAGTAGTGCTGGACAGGGTAACACAGATACGCAGTATTTT.